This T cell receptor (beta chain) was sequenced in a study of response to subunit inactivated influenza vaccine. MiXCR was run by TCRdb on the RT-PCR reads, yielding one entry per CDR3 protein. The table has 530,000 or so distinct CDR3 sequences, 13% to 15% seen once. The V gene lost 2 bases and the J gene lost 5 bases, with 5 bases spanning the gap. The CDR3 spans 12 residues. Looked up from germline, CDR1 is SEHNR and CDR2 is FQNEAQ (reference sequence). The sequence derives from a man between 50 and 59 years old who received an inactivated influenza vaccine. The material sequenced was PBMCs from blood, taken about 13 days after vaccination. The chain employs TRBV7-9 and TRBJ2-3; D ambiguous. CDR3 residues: CASSLWEDTQYF. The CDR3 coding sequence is TGTGCCAGCAGCTTATGGGAAGATACGCAGTATTTT.